One sample yielded the 7 T cell receptor beta chains listed below, sequenced in a study of low-dose radiotherapy and immunotherapy resistance in tumors. Time point meaning: after trial treatment. Noted treatment: LDRT plus nivolumab, ipilimumab, low-dose cyclophosphamide and aspirin (RACIN trial). With TRAV- and TRBV-specific primers, first-strand cDNA was made, covering the alpha and beta chains. A constant-region primer paired with the V-primer adapter amplified TCRs over about 20 PCR cycles. TCRdb independently ran MiXCR on the reads; one entry per CDR3 protein. This sample yields 75,000 to 95,000 distinct CDR3 sequences, of which 20% to 25% are seen a single time; 10% to 15% belongs to the top ten. The material was PBMCs, obtained after low-dose radiotherapy plus immunotherapy. Receptors originate from a female donor with ovarian cancer.

This clonotype appeared many times. This sequence joins TRBV7-9 and TRBJ2-5; tentatively, D is TRBD2 (6 bases). Germline loops: CDR1 SEHNR, CDR2 FQNEAQ (reference sequence). The length of the CDR3 is 15 residues. V was cut by 1 base and J by 2 bases, with 11 bases left in between. In nucleotides, the CDR3 is TGTGCCAGCAGCTTAGGCGGGACGGTTCAAGAGACCCAGTACTTC. Its translation: CASSLGGTVQETQYF. Full variable domain (missing parts from reference TRBV7-9 and TRBJ2-5): DTGVSQNPRHKITKRGQNVTFRCDPISEHNRLYWYRQTLGQGPEFLTYFQNEAQLEKSRLLSDRFSAERPKGSFSTLEIQRTEQGDSAMYLCASSLGGTVQETQYFGPGTRLLVL.

This clonotype was seen repeatedly, ten times or more. The genes are TRBV24-1 and TRBJ2-5, with 8 bases matching TRBD2. The CDR3 has 12 amino acids. From germline, CDR1 is KGHDR and CDR2 SFDVKD. J gave up 5 bases and V 5 bases, and 0 bases lay outside the gene matches. CDR3: CATSGGGETQYF. The CDR3 coding sequence is TGTGCCACCAGTGGCGGGGGGGAGACCCAGTACTTC.

This clonotype was observed a few times. V is TRBV6-2 or TRBV6-3 and J is TRBJ2-5; 7 nucleotides align to TRBD2. CDR3 length: 15 residues. CDR1 and CDR2 (germline): MNHEY, SVGEGT. V shed 0 bases, J shed 5 bases, and the junction held 6 bases outside the gene matches. CDR3 nucleotide sequence: TGTGCCAGCAGTTACTCGGGCAGGCGGGGGGAGACCCAGTACTTC. Its protein is CASSYSGRRGETQYF.

This clonotype was observed at least ten times. V and J are TRBV2 and TRBJ2-2; TRBD2 might be the D (5 bases). CDR3 length: 15 residues. Germline CDR1 SNHLY, CDR2 FYNNEI. The germline V and J ends were trimmed by 4 bases and 4 bases, with 13 bases remaining between them. CDR3 nucleotides: TGTGCCAGCAGTGGAGGGCTGGGATTCACCGGGGAGCTGTTTTTT. Encoded protein: CASSGGLGFTGELFF.

Many counts were recorded for this clonotype. CDR3 region: CASSLDSYTDTQYF. CDR3 in DNA: TGTGCCAGCAGTTTAGACAGTTACACAGATACGCAGTATTTT. The V and J genes are TRBV28 and TRBJ2-3, with D perhaps matching TRBD1 (5 bases). Per germline, CDR1 MDHEN and CDR2 SYDVKM. Trimming stripped 2 bases from V and 2 bases from J, with 8 bases between. This CDR3 comprises 14 residues.

Worth noting for this clonotype: It may be a read error: a sequence one base away is much more abundant. The CDR3 DNA sequence: TGTGCCAGCATCTACAACTACAATGAGCAGTTCTTC. As protein: CASIYNYNEQFF. The chain employs TRBV3-1 and TRBJ2-1; no clear D gene. Looked up from germline, CDR1 is LGHDT and CDR2 is YNNKEL (reference sequence). Trimming left V 7 bases short and J 3 bases short, with 7 bases between. The CDR3 loop spans 12 amino acids.

Comments on this clonotype: The likely explanation is a read error, given a far larger clone one base away. The rearrangement joins TRBV10-3 to TRBJ2-7; D not resolved. Germline CDR1 reads ENHRY; CDR2 reads SYGVKD. V was shortened by 6 bases and J by 7 bases, with 13 bases between the two germline ends. The CDR3 is 12 amino acids. The CDR3 DNA reads TGTGCCATCAGCCCATCTCGTGGTGAGCAGTACTTC. Translation: CAISPSRGEQYF.